This T cell receptor (beta chain) was recovered during a study of blood T cells in healthy people across ages. A second PCR, run for roughly 7 to 12 cycles, used a sample-barcoded 5' primer plus a J-beta primer mix. Using its own MiXCR run on the 5' RACE reads, TCRdb lists one record per CDR3 protein. The table has 1.5 million to 2 million distinct CDR3 sequences, 28% seen once. Germline CDR1 and CDR2: MNHNS and SASEGT. The V segment lost 4 bases and the J segment 4 bases; nucleotides outside the gene matches: 8. The CDR3 sequence is 16 residues long. The chain couples TRBV6-1 to TRBJ2-1, with 9 bases that match TRBD1. Sequenced: blood. The source is a woman aged 25-40 years in good health. CDR3 in amino acids: CASSGRGQGGYNEQFF. The CDR3 bases are TGTGCCAGCAGTGGACGGGGACAGGGCGGTTACAATGAGCAGTTCTTC.